This TCR beta chain appears in the sequencing data of a study of cytomegalovirus exposure and HLA in healthy donors. Study observations and caveats: In vitro assays verified that three CMV-associated chains recognized CMV antigens specifically.

Primers for the PCR totalled 60 Vbeta and 13 Jbeta. The repertoire was sequenced with immunoSEQ multiplex PCR; TCRdb's copy has only in-frame clones and lacks some. The table lists roughly 120,000 clones, roughly 84% of them singletons. As regards this clone: Its antigen is unknown.

The V gene's germline CDR1 is SGHAT and CDR2 FQNNGV. The CDR3 is 15 residues long. The V gene lost 4 bases and the J gene lost 7 bases, with 16 bases spanning the gap. This chain uses TRBV11-2 with TRBJ2-2, with D tentatively TRBD1 (6 bases). Sample: PBMCs. The sequence derives from a man aged 25 to 45 in good health and CMV-seropositive. The DNA for the CDR3 is TGTGCCAGCAGCTCCTTCCAAGGACAGATCGGGGAGCTGTTTTTT. Translation: CASSSFQGQIGELFF. The whole variable domain, filled in from reference TRBV11-2 and TRBJ2-2, reads EAGVAQSPRYKIIEKRQSVAFWCNPISGHATLYWYQQILGQGPKLLIQFQNNGVVDDSQLPKDRFSAERLKGVDSTLKIQPAKLEDSAVYLCASSSFQGQIGELFFGEGSRLTVL.